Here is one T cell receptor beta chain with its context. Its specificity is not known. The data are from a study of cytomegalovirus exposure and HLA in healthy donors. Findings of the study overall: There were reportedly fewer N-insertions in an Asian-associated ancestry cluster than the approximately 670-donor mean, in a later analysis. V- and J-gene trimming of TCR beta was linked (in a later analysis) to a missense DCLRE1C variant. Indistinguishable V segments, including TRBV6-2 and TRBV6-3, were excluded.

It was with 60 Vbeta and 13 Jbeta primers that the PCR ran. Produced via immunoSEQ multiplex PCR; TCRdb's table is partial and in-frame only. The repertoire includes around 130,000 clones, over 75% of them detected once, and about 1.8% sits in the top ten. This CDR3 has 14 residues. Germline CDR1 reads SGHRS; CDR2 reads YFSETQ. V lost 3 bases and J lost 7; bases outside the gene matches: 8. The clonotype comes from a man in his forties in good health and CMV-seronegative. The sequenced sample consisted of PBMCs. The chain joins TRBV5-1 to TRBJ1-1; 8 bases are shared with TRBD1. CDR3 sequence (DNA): TGCGCCAGCAGCTCGACAGGGGCGCCACATGAAGCTTTCTTT. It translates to CASSSTGAPHEAFF.